This TCR beta chain was profiled in a study of T cells in Graves' hyperthyroidism and ophthalmopathy. Overall study context: Pretreatment peripheral blood was obtained at initial diagnosis.

In its sample, this clonotype was seen many times. Its antigen remains unidentified. Newly diagnosed hyperthyroidism, duration under 2 months, in patients aged 18 to 65. Diagnoses were made from clinical symptoms, serum measures (thyroxine and TRAb), thyroid ultrasound and orbital computed tomography. Study conclusions and caveats: A median around 5.9 months before onset, the model predicted ophthalmopathy.

What was amplified from RNA transcripts were TCR beta CDR3 regions. HTBI primers were used for first-round RT-PCR of the TCR CDR3. TCRdb used MiXCR to reprocess the multiplex PCR reads, holding one entry per CDR3 protein. The repertoire consists of around 300,000 distinct CDR3 sequences, with roughly 13% occurring once and the leading ten covering 20% to 25%. Germline V gene data show CDR1 as LNHNV and CDR2 as YYDKDF (reference sequence). There are 13 residues in the CDR3. V was clipped by 4 bases and J by 1 base, with 4 bases between them. The sequenced material came from blood. V is TRBV15 and J is TRBJ2-2; D gene ambiguous. This clonotype was sampled from a woman aged 30 to 39 with Graves' hyperthyroidism. The CDR3 DNA follows: TGTGCCACCAGCATGAGGAACACCGGGGAGCTGTTTTTT. It specifies CATSMRNTGELFF.